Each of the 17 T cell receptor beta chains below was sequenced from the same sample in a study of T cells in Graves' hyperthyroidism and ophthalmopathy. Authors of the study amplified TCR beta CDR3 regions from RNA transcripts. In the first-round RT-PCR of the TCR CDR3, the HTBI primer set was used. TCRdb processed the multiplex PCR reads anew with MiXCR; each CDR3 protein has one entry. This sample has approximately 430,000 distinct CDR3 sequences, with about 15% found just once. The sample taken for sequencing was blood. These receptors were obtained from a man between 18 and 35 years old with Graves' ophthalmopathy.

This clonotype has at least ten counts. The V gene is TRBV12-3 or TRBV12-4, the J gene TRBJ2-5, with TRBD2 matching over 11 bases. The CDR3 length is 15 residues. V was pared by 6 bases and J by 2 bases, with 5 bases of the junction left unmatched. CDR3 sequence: CASRAGLAAQETQYF. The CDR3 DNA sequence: TGTGCCAGCAGGGCGGGACTAGCGGCACAAGAGACCCAGTACTTC.

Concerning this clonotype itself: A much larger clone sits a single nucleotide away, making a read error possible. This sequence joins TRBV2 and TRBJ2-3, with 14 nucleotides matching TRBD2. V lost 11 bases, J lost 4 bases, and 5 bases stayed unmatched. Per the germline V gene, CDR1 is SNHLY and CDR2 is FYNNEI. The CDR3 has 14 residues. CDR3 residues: CAGPTSGGADTQYF. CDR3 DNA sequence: TGTGCCGGCCCGACTAGCGGGGGGGCAGATACGCAGTATTTT.

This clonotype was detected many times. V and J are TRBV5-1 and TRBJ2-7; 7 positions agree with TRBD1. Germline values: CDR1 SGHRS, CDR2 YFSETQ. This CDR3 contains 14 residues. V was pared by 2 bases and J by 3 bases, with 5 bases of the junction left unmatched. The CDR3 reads CASSFGTDLYEQYF. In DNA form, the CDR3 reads TGCGCCAGCAGCTTCGGGACAGACCTCTACGAGCAGTACTTC.

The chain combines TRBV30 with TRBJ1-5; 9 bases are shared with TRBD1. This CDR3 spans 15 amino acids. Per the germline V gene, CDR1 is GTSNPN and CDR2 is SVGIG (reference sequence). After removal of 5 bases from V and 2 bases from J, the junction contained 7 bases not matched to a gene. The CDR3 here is CAWDRGLFRNQPQHF. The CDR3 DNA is TGTGCCTGGGACAGGGGGTTATTTCGCAATCAGCCCCAGCATTTT.

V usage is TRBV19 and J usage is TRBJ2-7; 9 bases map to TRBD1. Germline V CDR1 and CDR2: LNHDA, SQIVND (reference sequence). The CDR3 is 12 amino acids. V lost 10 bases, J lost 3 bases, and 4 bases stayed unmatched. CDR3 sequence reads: CATGQGIYEQYF. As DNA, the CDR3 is TGTGCCACCGGACAGGGGATCTACGAGCAGTACTTC.

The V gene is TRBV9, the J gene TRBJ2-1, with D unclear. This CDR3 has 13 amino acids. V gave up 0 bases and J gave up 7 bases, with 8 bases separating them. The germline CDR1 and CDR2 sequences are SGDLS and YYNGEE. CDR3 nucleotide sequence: TGTGCCAGCAGCGTAGGAACCACGAATGAGCAGTTCTTC. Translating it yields CASSVGTTNEQFF.

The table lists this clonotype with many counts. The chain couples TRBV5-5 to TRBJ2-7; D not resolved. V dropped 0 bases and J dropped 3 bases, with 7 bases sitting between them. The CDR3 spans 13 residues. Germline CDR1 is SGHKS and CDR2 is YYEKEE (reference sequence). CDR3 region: CASSLDGYYEQYF. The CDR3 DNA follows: TGTGCCAGCAGCTTGGACGGTTACTACGAGCAGTACTTC.

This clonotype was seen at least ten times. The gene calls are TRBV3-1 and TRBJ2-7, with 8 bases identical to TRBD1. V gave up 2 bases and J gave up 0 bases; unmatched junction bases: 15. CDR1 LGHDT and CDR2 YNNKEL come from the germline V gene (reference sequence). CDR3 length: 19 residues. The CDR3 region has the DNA TGTGCCAGCAGCCAACGTCCGGGTCAGGGGGCTGTCGGCTCCTACGAGCAGTACTTC. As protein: CASSQRPGQGAVGSYEQYF.

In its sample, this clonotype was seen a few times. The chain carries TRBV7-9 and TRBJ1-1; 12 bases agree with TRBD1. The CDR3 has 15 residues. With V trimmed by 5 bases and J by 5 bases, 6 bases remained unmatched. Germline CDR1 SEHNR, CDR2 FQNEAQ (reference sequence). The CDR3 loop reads CASSPGQGADTEAFF. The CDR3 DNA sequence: TGTGCCAGCAGCCCGGGACAGGGGGCGGATACTGAAGCTTTCTTT.

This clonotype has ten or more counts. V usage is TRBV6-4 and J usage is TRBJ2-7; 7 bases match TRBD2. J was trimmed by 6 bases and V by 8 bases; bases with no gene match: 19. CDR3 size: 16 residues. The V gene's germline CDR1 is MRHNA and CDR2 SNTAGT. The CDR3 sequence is CASCLTMGGGGGEQYF. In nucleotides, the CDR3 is TGTGCCAGCTGCCTCACCATGGGTGGGGGGGGAGGCGAGCAGTACTTC.

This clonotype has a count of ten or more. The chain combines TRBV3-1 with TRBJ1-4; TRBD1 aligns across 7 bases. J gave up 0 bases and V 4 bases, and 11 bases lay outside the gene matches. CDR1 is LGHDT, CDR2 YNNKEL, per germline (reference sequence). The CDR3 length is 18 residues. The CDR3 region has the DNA TGTGCCAGCAGCCCAACCTTCGGGACAGCGACAACTAATGAAAAACTGTTTTTT. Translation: CASSPTFGTATTNEKLFF.

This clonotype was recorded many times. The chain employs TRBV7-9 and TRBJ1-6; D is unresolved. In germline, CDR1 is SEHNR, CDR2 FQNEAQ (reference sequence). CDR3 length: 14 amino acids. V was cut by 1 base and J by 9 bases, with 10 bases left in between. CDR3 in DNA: TGTGCCAGCAGCTTAGACAGCCAAACTTCACCCCTCCACTTT. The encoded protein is CASSLDSQTSPLHF.

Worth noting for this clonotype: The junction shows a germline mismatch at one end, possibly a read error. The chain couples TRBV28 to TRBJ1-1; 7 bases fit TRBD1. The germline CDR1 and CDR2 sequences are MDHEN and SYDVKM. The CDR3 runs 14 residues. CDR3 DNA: TGTGCCAGCAGTTCCCACCAGGGGGATACTGAAGCTTCCTTT. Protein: CASSSHQGDTEASF.

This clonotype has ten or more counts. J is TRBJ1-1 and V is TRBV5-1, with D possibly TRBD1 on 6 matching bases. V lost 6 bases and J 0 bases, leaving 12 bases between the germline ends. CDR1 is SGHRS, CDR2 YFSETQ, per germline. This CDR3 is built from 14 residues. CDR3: CASNTGGLNTEAFF. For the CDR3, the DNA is TGCGCCAGCAACACCGGGGGCTTGAACACTGAAGCTTTCTTT.

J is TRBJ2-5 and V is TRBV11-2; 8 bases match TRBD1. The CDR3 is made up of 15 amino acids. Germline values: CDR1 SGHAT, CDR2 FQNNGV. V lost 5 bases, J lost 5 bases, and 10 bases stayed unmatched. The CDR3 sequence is CASSQTRGLGETQYF. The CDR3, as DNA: TGTGCCAGCAGCCAGACCAGGGGGCTGGGTGAGACCCAGTACTTC.

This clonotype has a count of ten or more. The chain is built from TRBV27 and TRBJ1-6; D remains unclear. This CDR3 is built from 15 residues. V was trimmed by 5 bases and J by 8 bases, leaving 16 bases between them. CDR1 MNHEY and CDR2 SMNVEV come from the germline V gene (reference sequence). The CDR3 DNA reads TGTGCCAGCAGTCCGGTTAAAGGGTCGGATTCACCCCTCCACTTT. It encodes CASSPVKGSDSPLHF.

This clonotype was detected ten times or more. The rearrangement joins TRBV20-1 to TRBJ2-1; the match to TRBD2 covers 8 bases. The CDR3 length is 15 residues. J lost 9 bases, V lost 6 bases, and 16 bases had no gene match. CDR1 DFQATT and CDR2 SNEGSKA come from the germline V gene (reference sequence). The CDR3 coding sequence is TGCAGTGCCCTTGGGGCGGCGGGAGGATCCAGTGAGCAGTTCTTC. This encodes CSALGAAGGSSEQFF.